These 28 T cell receptor beta chains were sequenced from one sample in a study of brain T cells in children with intractable seizures. The method was immunoSEQ multiplex PCR; TCRdb's version includes in-frame clones alone and lacks a portion of them. The sample holds 300,000 to 400,000 clones; over 90% are singletons and the top ten take 5.7%. Time point: blood from clinic visit 5 months post-surgery; TSC patient then seizure free. The source material was peripheral blood, sampled less than 6 months after surgery. The receptors were sampled from a boy in the first two years of life with tuberous sclerosis and intractable seizures.

V usage is TRBV27 and J usage is TRBJ2-7, with 8 bases fitting TRBD2. J gave up 2 bases and V 5 bases, and 8 bases lay outside the gene matches. There are 15 residues in the CDR3. Germline V gene data show CDR1 as MNHEY and CDR2 as SMNVEV (reference sequence). The CDR3, as DNA: TGTGCCAGCAGTACAAGCGGGACTAGTGCCTACGAGCAGTACTTC. Protein sequence: CASSTSGTSAYEQYF.

The rearrangement links TRBV7-9 to TRBJ1-1; D is possibly TRBD1 (5 bases). This CDR3 is 15 amino acids long. V was clipped by 1 base and J by 0 bases, with 9 bases between them. Germline V gene data show CDR1 as SEHNR and CDR2 as FQNEAQ (reference sequence). The DNA for the CDR3 is TGTGCCAGCAGCTTAGTAGGGGCCTTGAACACTGAAGCTTTCTTT. Translated, it gives CASSLVGALNTEAFF.

This clone showed up just once. This chain links TRBV11-2 with TRBJ1-2, with TRBD1 matching over 9 bases. CDR1 and CDR2 from the germline V gene are SGHAT and FQNNGV. This CDR3 has 15 residues. After removal of 3 bases from V and 4 bases from J, the junction contained 6 bases not matched to a gene. The CDR3 bases are TGTGCCAGCAGCTTCCTACAGGGGGCCTCCTATGGCTACACCTTC. This codes for CASSFLQGASYGYTF.

This clone was recorded only once. The chain joins TRBV6-5 to TRBJ2-1; 11 nucleotides line up with TRBD2. The germline V gene has CDR1 MNHEY and CDR2 SVGAGI. This CDR3 contains 15 residues. V dropped 6 bases and J dropped 5; count of bases not matched to a gene: 6. CDR3: CASSDIAGGNNEQFF. In DNA, the CDR3 is TGTGCCAGCAGCGATATAGCGGGAGGGAACAATGAGCAGTTCTTC.

This clone has just a few counts. The chain employs TRBV15 and TRBJ1-6; D unresolved. Germline V gives CDR1 LNHNV, CDR2 YYDKDF (reference sequence). CDR3 length equals 14 residues. Trimming took 1 base from V and 5 from J, leaving 6 bases between them. The CDR3 DNA sequence: TGTGCCACCAGCAGAGTCCTGGATAATTCACCCCTCCACTTT. Its translation: CATSRVLDNSPLHF.

The chain has TRBV6-5 and TRBJ2-5; tentatively, D is TRBD2 (5 bases). V lost 5 bases and J lost 2, with 12 bases in between. CDR3 length: 14 residues. CDR1 and CDR2 from the germline V gene are MNHEY and SVGAGI. The CDR3 DNA reads as TGTGCCAGCAGTACCCCTAGAGGGCAAGAGACCCAGTACTTC. This sequence encodes CASSTPRGQETQYF.

V gene TRBV29-1 combines with J gene TRBJ2-7, with TRBD1 matching 11 bases. The germline V gene encodes CDR1 SQVTM and CDR2 ANQGSEA. With 3 bases clipped from V and 4 bases from J, the junction kept 2 bases outside the gene matches. The CDR3 has 13 amino acids. CDR3 DNA: TGCAGCGTTGAGGGACAGGGGGGATACGAGCAGTACTTC. The encoded protein is CSVEGQGGYEQYF.

The rearrangement uses TRBV6-6 and TRBJ1-2; possible D gene TRBD1, 5 bases. V was pared by 2 bases and J by 8 bases, with 9 bases between. Germline CDR1 and CDR2: MNHNY and SVGAGI (reference sequence). The CDR3 loop spans 12 amino acids. As DNA, the CDR3 is TGTGCCAGCAGTTACACGGGGGTAGGCTACACCTTC. Protein product: CASSYTGVGYTF.

The rearrangement links TRBV2 to TRBJ1-3; maybe TRBD1 (5 bases). Germline lookup yields CDR1 SNHLY and CDR2 FYNNEI. This CDR3 has 19 residues. Trimming removed 3 bases from V and 4 bases from J, with 25 bases in between. The CDR3 DNA is TGTGCCAGCAGTGAGGCTAGCCCGAGACAGAGAAAACTAGGAAACACCATATATTTT. Translating gives CASSEASPRQRKLGNTIYF.

V is TRBV5-6 and J is TRBJ2-1; perhaps D is TRBD1 or TRBD2 (5 bases each). This CDR3 is built from 13 residues. Germline CDR1 is SGHDT and CDR2 is YYEEEE. Deletions cut 6 bases from V and 4 bases from J, with 11 bases between. The CDR3, as DNA: TGTGCCAGCACCTGGGGGTCTTACAATGAGCAGTTCTTC. Residues: CASTWGSYNEQFF.

In DNA, the CDR3 is TGTGCCAGTAGTTGGGGTTTGGACTATGGCTACACCTTC. This codes for CASSWGLDYGYTF. The genes are TRBV19 and TRBJ1-2; D gene unclear. Germline lookup yields CDR1 LNHDA and CDR2 SQIVND (reference sequence). CDR3 length: 13 residues. Trimming cost V 5 bases and J 3 bases, with 10 bases left between them. Full variable domain (outside the CDR3, taken from reference TRBV19 and TRBJ1-2): DGGITQSPKYLFRKEGQNVTLSCEQNLNHDAMYWYRQDPGQGLRLIYYSQIVNDFQKGDIAEGYSVSREKKESFPLTVTSAQKNPTAFYLCASSWGLDYGYTFGSGTRLTVV.

This chain connects TRBV10-3 to TRBJ1-1; no firm D call. Germline V lookup: CDR1 ENHRY, CDR2 SYGVKD. The CDR3 is 16 amino acids. V shed 3 bases and J shed 4 bases, with 18 bases lying between them. The CDR3 DNA reads TGTGCCATCAGTGACAAGAGACCAGGAGGCCTCACTGAAGCTTTCTTT. Protein sequence: CAISDKRPGGLTEAFF.

The V and J genes are TRBV5-5 and TRBJ1-2; D possibly corresponds to TRBD1 (6 bases). Germline V gene sequence: CDR1 SGHKS, CDR2 YYEKEE (reference sequence). The CDR3 loop spans 20 amino acids. Trimming removed 4 bases at V and 6 bases at J, with 34 bases between. For the CDR3, the DNA is TGTGCCAGCAGCCCACTAGTATCCTGGACAGTGCCTCGTGCTAGGAATGGCTACACCTTC. Amino acids: CASSPLVSWTVPRARNGYTF.

DNA for the CDR3: TGTGCCAGCAGCTTAGGCGCTCATTTGTCGAACACTGAAGCTTTCTTT. Translated: CASSLGAHLSNTEAFF. The rearrangement links TRBV11-3 to TRBJ1-1; D gene ambiguous. This CDR3 is built from 16 residues. Germline assignment: CDR1 SGHNT and CDR2 YENEEA. The V gene lost 1 base and the J gene lost 1 base, with 13 bases spanning the gap.

V gene TRBV11-2 combines with J gene TRBJ2-7; possible D gene TRBD2, 5 bases. V shed 5 bases and J shed 0 bases, with 20 bases lying between them. The CDR3 has 17 amino acids. Germline V gives CDR1 SGHAT, CDR2 FQNNGV. In DNA form, the CDR3 reads TGTGCCAGCAGCACCCTCCCTCCGGGAACCTACTCCTACGAGCAGTACTTC. Its translation is CASSTLPPGTYSYEQYF. Full variable domain (outside the CDR3, taken from reference TRBV11-2 and TRBJ2-7): EAGVAQSPRYKIIEKRQSVAFWCNPISGHATLYWYQQILGQGPKLLIQFQNNGVVDDSQLPKDRFSAERLKGVDSTLKIQPAKLEDSAVYLCASSTLPPGTYSYEQYFGPGTRLTVT.

The chain carries TRBV28 and TRBJ1-2; D remains ambiguous. Per the germline V gene, CDR1 is MDHEN and CDR2 is SYDVKM. The length of the CDR3 is 12 residues. V gave up 5 bases and J gave up 12 bases, with 16 bases separating them. Here the CDR3 DNA reads TGTGCCAGCAGTGACCCCGGTCCTGGAGACACCTTC. Amino acids: CASSDPGPGDTF.

The chain joins TRBV23-1 to TRBJ1-2, with TRBD1 matching over 7 bases. TRBV23-1 is an open reading frame, and its role is uncertain. V trimming: 0 bases; J trimming: 0 bases; junction bases outside the gene matches: 4. This CDR3 region has 16 residues. The CDR3 DNA follows: TGCGCCAGCAGTCAATCGTTGGGACAGCCTAACTATGGCTACACCTTC. It encodes CASSQSLGQPNYGYTF.

The genes are TRBV5-1 and TRBJ1-6; possible D gene TRBD1, 6 bases. V lost 2 bases, J lost 13 bases, and 16 bases lay in between. The length of the CDR3 is 14 residues. Per the germline V gene, CDR1 is SGHRS and CDR2 is YFSETQ. In DNA form, the CDR3 reads TGCGCCAGCAGCTTTCAGGGGCCCCAATTTCCCCTCCACTTT. It encodes CASSFQGPQFPLHF. The variable domain in full, with the rest retrieved from reference TRBV5-1 and TRBJ1-6, is KAGVTQTPRYLIKTRGQQVTLSCSPISGHRSVSWYQQTPGQGLQFLFEYFSETQRNKGNFPGRFSGRQFSNSRSEMNVSTLELGDSALYLCASSFQGPQFPLHFGNGTRLTVT.

The V call is TRBV5-6, the J call TRBJ1-5; TRBD1 matches 8 bases. The germline V gene has CDR1 SGHDT and CDR2 YYEEEE. The CDR3 totals 14 residues. Unmatched junction bases numbered 3, after V lost 3 bases and J lost 4 bases. The CDR3 reads CASSYRQGNQPQHF. The CDR3 region has the DNA TGTGCCAGCAGCTACCGACAGGGGAATCAGCCCCAGCATTTT.

The chain recombines TRBV28 with TRBJ2-3, with D possibly matching TRBD1 (5 bases). The CDR3 runs 17 residues. Germline assignment: CDR1 MDHEN and CDR2 SYDVKM. Trimming pared 2 bases from V and 2 bases from J, leaving 17 bases between. DNA of the CDR3: TGTGCCAGCAGTTTAACCAGACGCGGTGGACACACAGATACGCAGTATTTT. This encodes CASSLTRRGGHTDTQYF.

The chain joins TRBV19 to TRBJ1-2; 7 bases agree with TRBD1. This CDR3 spans 15 amino acids. The junction had 11 bases not matched to a gene; V was cut back by 10 bases and J by 0 bases. Per germline, CDR1 LNHDA and CDR2 SQIVND (reference sequence). The CDR3 region is CATQKGDRANYGYTF. For the CDR3, the DNA is TGTGCCACCCAAAAGGGCGACAGGGCTAACTATGGCTACACCTTC.

J is TRBJ1-6 and V is TRBV2; 12 nucleotides align to TRBD1. The CDR3 sequence is 20 residues long. Per germline, CDR1 SNHLY and CDR2 FYNNEI. The ends lost 5 bases at V and 4 bases at J; junction bases unmatched: 15. The CDR3 sequence is CASSTPGQGAIRGYNSPLHF. The CDR3 region has the DNA TGTGCCAGCAGTACGCCGGGACAGGGGGCTATTCGTGGTTATAATTCACCCCTCCACTTT.

This clone was counted once. The rearrangement joins TRBV28 to TRBJ2-5, with TRBD2 matching over 11 bases. V shed 5 bases and J 5 bases; nucleotides not matched to a gene: 10. This CDR3 comprises 16 residues. Per the germline V gene, CDR1 is MDHEN and CDR2 is SYDVKM. The CDR3 DNA is TGTGCCAGCAGTCGTGCTCTAGCGGGGGGTTGGGAGACCCAGTACTTC. Translated, it gives CASSRALAGGWETQYF.

This clone was seen once. The sample holds other DNA sequences that translate to the same CDR3. The chain combines TRBV6-2 or TRBV6-3 with TRBJ2-7; D remains ambiguous. Germline CDR1 reads MNHEY; CDR2 reads SVGEGT. This CDR3 has 13 residues. V lost 2 bases, J lost 0 bases, and 5 bases lay in between. The CDR3 protein is CASSYRSSYEQYF. The CDR3 nucleotides are TGTGCCAGCAGTTACCGGAGCTCCTACGAGCAGTACTTC.

The rearrangement joins TRBV27 to TRBJ2-2, with no clear D. Deletions cut 6 bases from V and 5 bases from J, with 13 bases between. Germline CDR1 is MNHEY and CDR2 is SMNVEV (reference sequence). The CDR3 totals 14 residues. The DNA for the CDR3 is TGTGCCAGCAGACTCATCATTGGGACCGGGGAGCTGTTTTTT. It encodes CASRLIIGTGELFF.

The table lists this clone with a count of one. V gene TRBV28 combines with J gene TRBJ2-7; TRBD2 is a possible D gene (5 bases). Between the trimmed V and J ends, which lost 6 bases and 4 bases, there was a span of 19 bases. The CDR3 consists of 15 residues. Germline V gene data show CDR1 as MDHEN and CDR2 as SYDVKM. The CDR3 DNA reads as TGTGCCAGCAGCCCCCAGGAGGTTGGCTCGTACGAGCAGTACTTC. Protein sequence: CASSPQEVGSYEQYF.

The chain couples TRBV6-5 to TRBJ2-7; a weak D match, TRBD1 (5 bases). CDR3 length: 16 amino acids. The V end was cut by 3 bases, the J end by 2 bases, with 17 bases between. Per germline, CDR1 MNHEY and CDR2 SVGAGI. The CDR3 here is CASSYGLVPGPYEQYF. In DNA form, the CDR3 reads TGTGCCAGCAGTTATGGGTTGGTGCCAGGGCCCTACGAGCAGTACTTC.

The V gene is TRBV4-1, the J gene TRBJ2-1; no definite D call. The CDR3 contains 16 residues. The germline V gene encodes CDR1 MGHRA and CDR2 YSYEKL. V was trimmed by 1 base and J by 0 bases, leaving 10 bases between them. CDR3 protein: CASSQAPASSYNEQFF. DNA of the CDR3: TGCGCCAGCAGCCAAGCCCCCGCCAGCTCCTACAATGAGCAGTTCTTC.